The entry below gives a single T cell receptor (beta chain) sequence along with its context. The data derive from a study of cytomegalovirus exposure and HLA in healthy donors. This CDR3 is built from 11 residues. Germline assignment: CDR1 SNHLY and CDR2 FYNNEI. The V and J ends lost 6 bases and 7 bases respectively, with 7 bases between them. In the PCR, 60 Vbeta and 13 Jbeta primers were used. Libraries were prepared by immunoSEQ multiplex PCR; TCRdb keeps only in-frame clonotypes and omits some of them. The data show approximately 260,000 clones, about 93% seen once. Sequencing used PBMCs. The chain has TRBV2 and TRBJ1-5; D not certain. This TCR was sampled from a girl under 10 years old in good health and CMV-seronegative. The CDR3 sequence is CASRSSQPQHF. CDR3 DNA: TGTGCCAGCAGAAGCTCGCAGCCCCAGCATTTT. The variable domain in full, completed from reference TRBV2 and TRBJ1-5, reads EPEVTQTPSHQVTQMGQEVILRCVPISNHLYFYWYRQILGQKVEFLVSFYNNEISEKSEIFDDQFSVERPDGSNFTLKIRSTKLEDSAMYFCASRSSQPQHFGDGTRLSIL.